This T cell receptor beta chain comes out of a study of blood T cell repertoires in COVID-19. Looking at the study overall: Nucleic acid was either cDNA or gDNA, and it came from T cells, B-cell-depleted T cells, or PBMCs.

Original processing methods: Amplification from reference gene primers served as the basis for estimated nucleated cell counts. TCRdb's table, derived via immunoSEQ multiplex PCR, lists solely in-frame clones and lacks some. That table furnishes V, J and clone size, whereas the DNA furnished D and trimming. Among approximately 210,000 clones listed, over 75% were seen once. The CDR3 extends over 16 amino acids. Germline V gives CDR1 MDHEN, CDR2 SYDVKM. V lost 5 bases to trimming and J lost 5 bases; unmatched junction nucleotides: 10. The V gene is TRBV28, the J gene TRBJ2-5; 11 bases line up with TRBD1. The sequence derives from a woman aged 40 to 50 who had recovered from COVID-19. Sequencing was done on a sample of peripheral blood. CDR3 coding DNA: TGTGCCAGCAGTATAAGGACAGGGGGCATCCTGGAGACCCAGTACTTC. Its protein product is CASSIRTGGILETQYF.